The next 8 T cell receptor beta chains were all read from a single sample in a study of early T cells in non-severe SARS-CoV-2 infection. MiXCR, run by TCRdb on the 5' RACE reads, gives a single entry per CDR3 protein. This table has tens of thousands of distinct CDR3 sequences, around 3.9% appearing once. The sample taken for sequencing was whole blood. The receptors here all came from an adult who was a healthcare worker with PCR-confirmed SARS-CoV-2 infection or an uninfected control (not recorded which).

This clonotype was counted at least ten times. The V gene is TRBV7-2, the J gene TRBJ2-5, with TRBD2 matching 7 bases. With V trimmed by 5 bases and J by 4 bases, 10 bases remained unmatched. This CDR3 has 15 amino acids. Germline V lookup: CDR1 SGHTA, CDR2 FQGNSA. The CDR3 DNA reads as TGTGCCAGCAGCGAAGGGACTATCTCACGAGAGACCCAGTACTTC. It translates to CASSEGTISRETQYF. The complete variable domain, with remaining parts taken from reference TRBV7-2 and TRBJ2-5, reads GAGVSQSPSNKVTEKGKDVELRCDPISGHTALYWYRQSLGQGLEFLIYFQGNSAPDKSGLPSDRFSAERTGGSVSTLTIQRTQQEDSAVYLCASSEGTISRETQYFGPGTRLLVL.

This clonotype has a count of ten or more. The CDR3 nucleotides are TGCGCCAGCAGCCTATCCGACAGGGGAGGCACCGGGGAGCTGTTTTTT. Encoded protein: CASSLSDRGGTGELFF. The genes are TRBV5-1 and TRBJ2-2; 8 bases fit TRBD1. V lost 4 bases and J lost 4; bases outside the gene matches: 9. This CDR3 spans 16 amino acids. Germline V gene lookup returns CDR1 SGHRS and CDR2 YFSETQ.

This clonotype was observed a handful of times. This rearrangement joins TRBV27 to TRBJ1-5, with TRBD1 matching 9 bases. Losses at the gene ends were 1 base for V and 4 bases for J; bases not matched to a gene: 2. The germline V gene encodes CDR1 MNHEY and CDR2 SMNVEV (reference sequence). This CDR3 region has 15 residues. The chain's CDR3 is CASSLYRGQNQPQHF. The DNA for the CDR3 is TGTGCCAGCAGTTTATACAGGGGGCAAAATCAGCCCCAGCATTTT.

This clonotype was detected ten times or more. The V gene is TRBV4-3, the J gene TRBJ2-7; D remains ambiguous. Germline lookup yields CDR1 LGHNA and CDR2 YSLEER. V lost 1 base, J lost 1 base, and 14 bases lay in between. The CDR3 length is 16 residues. The CDR3 bases are TGCGCCAGCAGCCAAGCTGTGGGTGGTTTTTCCTACGAGCAGTACTTC. Its translation: CASSQAVGGFSYEQYF.

V and J are TRBV5-6 and TRBJ2-7, with 10 bases that match TRBD2. The CDR3 covers 16 residues. V lost 4 bases to trimming and J lost 2 bases; unmatched junction nucleotides: 9. Germline loops: CDR1 SGHDT, CDR2 YYEEEE. The CDR3 loop is CASSPIGTSATYEQYV. CDR3 sequence (DNA): TGTGCCAGCAGCCCGATCGGGACTAGCGCCACCTACGAGCAGTACGTC.

The rearrangement joins TRBV6-2 or TRBV6-3 to TRBJ2-7, with D maybe TRBD2 (5 bases). Looked up from germline, CDR1 is MNHEY and CDR2 is SVGEGT. The CDR3 consists of 14 residues. Trimming stripped 8 bases from V and 2 bases from J, with 16 bases between. The CDR3 region is CASGLHSGAYEQYF. In DNA form, the CDR3 reads TGTGCCAGCGGATTACATTCCGGGGCCTACGAGCAGTACTTC.

This clonotype was detected ten times or more. The CDR3 DNA reads as TGTGCCAGCAGCCCCGGTCGGAGCGGGGCTTTCTTT. Its protein is CASSPGRSGAFF. The chain couples TRBV3-1 to TRBJ1-1; D unclear. The CDR3 totals 12 residues. Germline V gene lookup returns CDR1 LGHDT and CDR2 YNNKEL (reference sequence). V was cut by 4 bases and J by 11 bases, with 14 bases left in between.

This clonotype was counted at least ten times. The chain carries TRBV7-3 and TRBJ1-3, with TRBD1 as a possible D gene (6 bases). CDR3 size: 15 residues. The V gene's germline CDR1 is SGHTA and CDR2 FQGTGA. The V end was cut by 0 bases, the J end by 2 bases, with 8 bases between. The CDR3 nucleotides read TGTGCCAGCAGCTTAACAGGGGGTGCTGGAAACACCATATATTTT. It codes for CASSLTGGAGNTIYF.